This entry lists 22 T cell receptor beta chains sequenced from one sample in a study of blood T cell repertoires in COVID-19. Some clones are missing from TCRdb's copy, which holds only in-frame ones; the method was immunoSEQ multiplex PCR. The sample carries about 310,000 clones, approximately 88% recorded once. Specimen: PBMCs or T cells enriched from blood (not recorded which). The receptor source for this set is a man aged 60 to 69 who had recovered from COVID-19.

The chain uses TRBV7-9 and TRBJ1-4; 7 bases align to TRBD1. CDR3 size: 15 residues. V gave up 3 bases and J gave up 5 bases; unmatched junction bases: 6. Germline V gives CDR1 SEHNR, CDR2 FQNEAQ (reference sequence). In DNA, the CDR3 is TGTGCCAGCAGCTTTGAGGACAGGCAAAATGAAAAACTGTTTTTT. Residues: CASSFEDRQNEKLFF.

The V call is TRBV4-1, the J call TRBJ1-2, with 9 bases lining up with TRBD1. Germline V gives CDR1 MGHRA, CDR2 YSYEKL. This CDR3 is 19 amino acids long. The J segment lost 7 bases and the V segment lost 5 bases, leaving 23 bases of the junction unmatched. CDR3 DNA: TGCGCCAGCAGCTACCACCGACAGGGGGAGTCTCCGGTCCCCCTTGGCTACACCTTC. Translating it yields CASSYHRQGESPVPLGYTF.

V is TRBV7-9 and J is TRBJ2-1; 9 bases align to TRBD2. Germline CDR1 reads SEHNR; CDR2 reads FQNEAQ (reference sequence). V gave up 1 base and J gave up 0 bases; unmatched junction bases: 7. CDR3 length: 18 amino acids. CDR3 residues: CASSLGASGTSSYNEQFF. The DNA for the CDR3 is TGTGCCAGCAGCTTAGGGGCTAGCGGGACGAGCTCCTACAATGAGCAGTTCTTC.

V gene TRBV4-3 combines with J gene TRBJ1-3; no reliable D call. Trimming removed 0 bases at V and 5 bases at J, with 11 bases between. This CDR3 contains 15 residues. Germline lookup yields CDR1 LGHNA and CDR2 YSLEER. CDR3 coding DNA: TGCGCCAGCAGCCAAGATCCGTGGACTAGAAACACCATATATTTT. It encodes CASSQDPWTRNTIYF.

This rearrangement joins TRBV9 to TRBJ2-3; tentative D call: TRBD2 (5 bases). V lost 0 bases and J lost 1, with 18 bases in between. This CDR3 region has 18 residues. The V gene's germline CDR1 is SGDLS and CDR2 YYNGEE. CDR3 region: CASSVAHWLADGTDTQYF. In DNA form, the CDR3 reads TGTGCCAGCAGCGTAGCACATTGGCTAGCAGACGGCACAGATACGCAGTATTTT.

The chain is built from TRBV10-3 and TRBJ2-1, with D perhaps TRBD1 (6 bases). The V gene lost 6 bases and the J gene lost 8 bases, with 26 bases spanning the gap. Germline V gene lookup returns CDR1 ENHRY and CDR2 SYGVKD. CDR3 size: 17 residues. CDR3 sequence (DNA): TGTGCCATCAGCCCCGTACATAGGGACATCATCGCCGATGAGCAGTTCTTC. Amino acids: CAISPVHRDIIADEQFF.

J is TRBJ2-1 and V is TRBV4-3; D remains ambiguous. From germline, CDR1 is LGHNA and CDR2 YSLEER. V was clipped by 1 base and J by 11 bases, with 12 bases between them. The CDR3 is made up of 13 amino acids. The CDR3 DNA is TGCGCCAGCAGCCAAGGGCCTTACCCTCAGCAGTTCTTC. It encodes CASSQGPYPQQFF.

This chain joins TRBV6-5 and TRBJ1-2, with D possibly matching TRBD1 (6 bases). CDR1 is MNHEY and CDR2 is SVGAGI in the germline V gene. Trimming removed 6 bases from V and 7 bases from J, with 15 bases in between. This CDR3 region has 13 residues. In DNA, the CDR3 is TGTGCCAGCAGCAATGGGGGGGCAGGTGGCTACACCTTC. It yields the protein CASSNGGAGGYTF.

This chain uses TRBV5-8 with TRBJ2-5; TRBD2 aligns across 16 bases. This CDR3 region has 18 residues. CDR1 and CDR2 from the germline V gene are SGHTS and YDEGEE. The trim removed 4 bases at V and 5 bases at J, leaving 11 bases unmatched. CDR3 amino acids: CASSGGTSGRAALETQYF. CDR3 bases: TGTGCCAGCAGCGGCGGGACTAGCGGGAGGGCCGCGTTGGAGACCCAGTACTTC.

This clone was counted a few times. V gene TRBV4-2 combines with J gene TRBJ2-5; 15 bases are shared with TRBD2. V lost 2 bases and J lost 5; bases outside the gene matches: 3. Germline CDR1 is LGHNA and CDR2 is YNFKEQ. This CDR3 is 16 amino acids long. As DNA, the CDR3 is TGTGCCAGCAGCCAATCTGGACTAGCGGGAGGGGAGACCCAGTACTTC. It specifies CASSQSGLAGGETQYF.

The CDR3 loop is CASSLRWTPAYEQYF. The CDR3, as DNA: TGTGCCAGCAGTTTAAGGTGGACACCGGCCTACGAGCAGTACTTC. V gene TRBV28 combines with J gene TRBJ2-7, with a tentative D call TRBD1 (5 bases). In germline, CDR1 is MDHEN, CDR2 SYDVKM. Trimming shortened V by 2 bases and J by 2 bases, and 13 bases separated the two germline ends. The CDR3 spans 15 residues.

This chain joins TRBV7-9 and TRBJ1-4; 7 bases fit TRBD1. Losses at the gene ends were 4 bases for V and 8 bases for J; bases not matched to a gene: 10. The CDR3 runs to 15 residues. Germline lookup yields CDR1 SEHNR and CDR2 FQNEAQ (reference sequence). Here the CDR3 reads CASSSYTGDGEKLFF. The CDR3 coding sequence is TGTGCCAGCAGCTCGTACACAGGGGACGGAGAAAAACTGTTTTTT.

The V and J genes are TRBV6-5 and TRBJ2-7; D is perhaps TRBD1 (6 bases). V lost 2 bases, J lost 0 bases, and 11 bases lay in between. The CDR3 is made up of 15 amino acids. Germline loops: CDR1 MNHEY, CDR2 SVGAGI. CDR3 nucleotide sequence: TGTGCCAGCAGTTACGGGGACACGGGCTCCTACGAGCAGTACTTC. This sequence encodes CASSYGDTGSYEQYF.

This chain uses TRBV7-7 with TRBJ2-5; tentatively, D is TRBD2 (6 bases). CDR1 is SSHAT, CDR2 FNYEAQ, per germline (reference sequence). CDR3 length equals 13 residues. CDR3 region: CASGSGFQETQYF. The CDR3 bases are TGTGCTAGCGGCTCAGGGTTCCAAGAGACCCAGTACTTC.

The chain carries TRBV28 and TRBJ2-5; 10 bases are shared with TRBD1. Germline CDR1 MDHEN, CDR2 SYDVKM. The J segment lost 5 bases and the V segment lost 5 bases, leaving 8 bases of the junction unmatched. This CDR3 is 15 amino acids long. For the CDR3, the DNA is TGTGCCAGCAGTCCCGGGGACAGGGGCCGGGAGACCCAGTACTTC. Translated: CASSPGDRGRETQYF.

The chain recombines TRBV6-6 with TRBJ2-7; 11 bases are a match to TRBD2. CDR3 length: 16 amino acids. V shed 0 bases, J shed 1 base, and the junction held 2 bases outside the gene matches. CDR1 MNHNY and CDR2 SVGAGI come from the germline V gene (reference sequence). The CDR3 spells CASSYSASGRSYEQYF. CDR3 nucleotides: TGTGCCAGCAGTTACTCAGCTAGCGGGAGGTCCTACGAGCAGTACTTC.

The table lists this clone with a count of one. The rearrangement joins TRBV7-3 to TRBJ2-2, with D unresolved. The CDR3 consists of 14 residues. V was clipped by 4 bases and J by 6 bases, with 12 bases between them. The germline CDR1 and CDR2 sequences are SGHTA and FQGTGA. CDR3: CASSSDARAGELFF. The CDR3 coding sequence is TGTGCCAGCAGCTCCGATGCTCGAGCCGGGGAGCTGTTTTTT.

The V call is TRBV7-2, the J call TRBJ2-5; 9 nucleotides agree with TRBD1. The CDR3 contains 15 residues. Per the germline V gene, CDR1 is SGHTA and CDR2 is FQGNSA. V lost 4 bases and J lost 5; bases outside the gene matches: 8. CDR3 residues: CASSYPTGGYETQYF. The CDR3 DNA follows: TGTGCCAGCAGCTACCCTACAGGGGGCTACGAGACCCAGTACTTC. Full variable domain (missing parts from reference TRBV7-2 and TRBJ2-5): GAGVSQSPSNKVTEKGKDVELRCDPISGHTALYWYRQSLGQGLEFLIYFQGNSAPDKSGLPSDRFSAERTGGSVSTLTIQRTQQEDSAVYLCASSYPTGGYETQYFGPGTRLLVL.

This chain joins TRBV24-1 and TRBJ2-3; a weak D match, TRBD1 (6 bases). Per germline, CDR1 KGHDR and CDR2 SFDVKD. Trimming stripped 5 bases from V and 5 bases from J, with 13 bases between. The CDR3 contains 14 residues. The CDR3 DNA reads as TGTGCCACCAGTGGTACAGGGTATGAAGATACGCAGTATTTT. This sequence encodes CATSGTGYEDTQYF.

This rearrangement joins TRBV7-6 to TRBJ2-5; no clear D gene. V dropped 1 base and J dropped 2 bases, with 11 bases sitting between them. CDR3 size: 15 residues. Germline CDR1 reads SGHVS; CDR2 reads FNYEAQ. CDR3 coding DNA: TGTGCCAGCAGCTTAGGGTGGGCAACTCAAGAGACCCAGTACTTC. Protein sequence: CASSLGWATQETQYF. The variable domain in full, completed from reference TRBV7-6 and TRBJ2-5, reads GAGVSQSPRYKVTKRGQDVALRCDPISGHVSLYWYRQALGQGPEFLTYFNYEAQQDKSGLPNDRFSAERPEGSISTLTIQRTEQRDSAMYRCASSLGWATQETQYFGPGTRLLVL.

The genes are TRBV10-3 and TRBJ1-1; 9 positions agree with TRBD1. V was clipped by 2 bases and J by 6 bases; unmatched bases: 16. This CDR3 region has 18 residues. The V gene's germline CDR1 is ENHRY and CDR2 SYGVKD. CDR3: CAISEAAGTGFFVAEAFF. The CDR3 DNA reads TGTGCCATCAGTGAGGCCGCCGGGACAGGGTTTTTTGTCGCTGAAGCTTTCTTT.

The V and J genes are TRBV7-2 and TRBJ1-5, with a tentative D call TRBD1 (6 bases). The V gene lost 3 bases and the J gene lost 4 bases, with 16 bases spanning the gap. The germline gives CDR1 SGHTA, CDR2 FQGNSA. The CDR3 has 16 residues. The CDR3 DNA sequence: TGTGCCAGCAGCTTTCCGGACAGTACCTTTAATCAGCCCCAGCATTTT. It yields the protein CASSFPDSTFNQPQHF. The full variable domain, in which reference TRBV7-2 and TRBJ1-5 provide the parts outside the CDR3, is GAGVSQSPSNKVTEKGKDVELRCDPISGHTALYWYRQSLGQGLEFLIYFQGNSAPDKSGLPSDRFSAERTGGSVSTLTIQRTQQEDSAVYLCASSFPDSTFNQPQHFGDGTRLSIL.